The 26 T cell receptor beta chains given below trace back to one sample, sequenced in a study of blood T cells in healthy people across ages. The second PCR ran about 6 to 12 cycles with a sample-barcoded 5' primer and J-beta primers. MiXCR was run by TCRdb on the 5' RACE reads, yielding one entry per CDR3 protein. The sample has around 1,500,000 distinct CDR3 sequences; 28% are singletons. The specimen sequenced was blood. Source of these receptors: a woman aged 30 to 39 in good health.

V gene TRBV5-1 combines with J gene TRBJ2-3; 14 nucleotides match TRBD2. Looked up from germline, CDR1 is SGHRS and CDR2 is YFSETQ. This CDR3 contains 16 residues. J was trimmed by 6 bases and V by 4 bases; bases with no gene match: 7. The CDR3 DNA reads as TGCGCCAGCAGCCCGGGACTAGCGGGGGCCTCGGATACGCAGTATTTT. Translated, it gives CASSPGLAGASDTQYF.

The chain recombines TRBV6-5 with TRBJ1-2; D might be TRBD1 (6 bases). The CDR3 is made up of 15 amino acids. Per germline, CDR1 MNHEY and CDR2 SVGAGI. Between the trimmed V and J ends, which lost 6 bases and 3 bases, there was a span of 17 bases. CDR3 DNA: TGTGCCAGCAGCCGTGAGGGGGGGAGATACTATGGCTACACCTTC. This sequence encodes CASSREGGRYYGYTF.

This sequence joins TRBV6-5 and TRBJ2-3, with D hard to call. The CDR3 totals 14 residues. Germline CDR1 MNHEY, CDR2 SVGAGI. V lost 2 bases, J lost 6 bases, and 12 bases lay in between. The CDR3 DNA is TGTGCCAGCAGTTACCGCCAAACCCACGATACGCAGTATTTT. It encodes CASSYRQTHDTQYF.

This clonotype was detected a few times. The chain employs TRBV6-6 and TRBJ1-5, with a possible D match to TRBD1 (5 bases). The CDR3 totals 14 residues. Germline CDR1 and CDR2: MNHNY and SVGAGI (reference sequence). With 8 bases removed from V and 2 bases from J, the gap between germline ends came to 13 bases. DNA of the CDR3: TGTGCCAGCGTAGGGACGGCCGGCAATCAGCCCCAGCATTTT. It codes for CASVGTAGNQPQHF.

The V and J genes are TRBV16 and TRBJ2-4; the D gene could be TRBD1 or TRBD2 (6 bases each). Germline V gene data show CDR1 as KGHSY and CDR2 as FQNENV. CDR3 size: 14 residues. V was cut by 7 bases and J by 13 bases, with 23 bases left in between. The CDR3 bases are TGTGCCAGCAACCCCGAGGGGGGTGGCGATGAGCAGTACTTC. Protein: CASNPEGGGDEQYF.

The chain is built from TRBV24-1 and TRBJ1-5; the match to TRBD1 covers 8 bases. The CDR3 covers 15 residues. J gave up 1 base and V 4 bases, and 2 bases lay outside the gene matches. Germline V gene lookup returns CDR1 KGHDR and CDR2 SFDVKD. The CDR3 here is CATSEGTGSNQPQHF. The DNA of the CDR3 is TGTGCCACCAGTGAAGGGACAGGAAGCAATCAGCCCCAGCATTTT.

This rearrangement joins TRBV27 to TRBJ2-3; 9 bases match TRBD1. CDR1 is MNHEY, CDR2 SMNVEV, per germline (reference sequence). This CDR3 region has 16 residues. V shed 5 bases and J 3 bases; nucleotides not matched to a gene: 9. The CDR3 nucleotides read TGTGCCAGCAGTCCATCCCGGGACAGGGTGACAGATACGCAGTATTTT. This translates into CASSPSRDRVTDTQYF.

The rearrangement links TRBV11-2 to TRBJ2-1; D call uncertain. The CDR3 consists of 13 residues. CDR1 and CDR2 from the germline V gene are SGHAT and FQNNGV. V lost 8 bases to trimming and J lost 3 bases, with 11 bases between them. Here the CDR3 DNA reads TGTGCCAGCCAACGGGTCGACTACAATGAGCAGTTCTTC. Translating gives CASQRVDYNEQFF. The full variable domain, completed using reference TRBV11-2 and TRBJ2-1, is EAGVAQSPRYKIIEKRQSVAFWCNPISGHATLYWYQQILGQGPKLLIQFQNNGVVDDSQLPKDRFSAERLKGVDSTLKIQPAKLEDSAVYLCASQRVDYNEQFFGPGTRLTVL.

Turning to this clonotype: The germline gene is not matched at one end of the junction; a read error may be the cause. The chain is built from TRBV9 and TRBJ2-5, with 8 bases fitting TRBD2. The V gene's germline CDR1 is SGDLS and CDR2 YYNGEE. The CDR3 spans 15 residues. CDR3 in amino acids: CTSSASGRYQETQYF. DNA for the CDR3: TGTACCAGCAGCGCTAGCGGGCGGTACCAAGAGACCCAGTACTTC.

The chain links TRBV20-1 to TRBJ2-1, with D perhaps matching TRBD2 (5 bases). Germline-derived CDR1 and CDR2 are DFQATT and SNEGSKA (reference sequence). The CDR3 is made up of 12 amino acids. Deletions cut 0 bases from V and 15 bases from J, with 15 bases between. The CDR3 DNA sequence: TGCAGTGCTAGAGATAGTCTCCCTAGCCTGTTCTTC. Translating it yields CSARDSLPSLFF.

This clonotype was seen repeatedly, ten times or more. The J gene is TRBJ1-2, the V gene TRBV20-1; maybe TRBD1 (6 bases). This CDR3 is 12 amino acids long. Germline-derived CDR1 and CDR2 are DFQATT and SNEGSKA (reference sequence). V was clipped by 6 bases and J by 4 bases, with 12 bases between them. The CDR3 DNA follows: TGCAGTGCGATTGGACAGCTCTATGGCTACACCTTC. It specifies CSAIGQLYGYTF.

This clonotype was seen a few times. V and J are TRBV7-2 and TRBJ2-3; D may be TRBD1 or TRBD2 (6 bases each). In germline, CDR1 is SGHTA, CDR2 FQGNSA. The CDR3 loop spans 16 amino acids. V was clipped by 5 bases and J by 4 bases, with 19 bases between them. Here the CDR3 reads CASSPRFGGAADTQYF. The CDR3 DNA reads as TGTGCCAGCAGCCCCCGTTTCGGGGGCGCCGCAGATACGCAGTATTTT.

This chain joins TRBV20-1 and TRBJ2-5; D is perhaps TRBD1 (6 bases). The CDR3 is 18 residues long. V lost 6 bases to trimming and J lost 3 bases, with 29 bases between them. CDR1 and CDR2 from the germline V gene are DFQATT and SNEGSKA (reference sequence). CDR3 DNA sequence: TGCAGTGCGCGCCCTCCAGGGGTCGCATTTGGCCTCAAAGAGACCCAGTACTTC. This sequence encodes CSARPPGVAFGLKETQYF.

The V and J genes are TRBV20-1 and TRBJ2-1; TRBD2 might be the D (5 bases). The V end lost 5 bases, the J end lost 10 bases, and 9 bases lay between the germline ends. CDR3 size: 10 residues. The V gene's germline CDR1 is DFQATT and CDR2 SNEGSKA (reference sequence). The DNA for the CDR3 is TGCAGTGCTTCTCCGGGGGAGCAGTTCTTC. Translation: CSASPGEQFF.

Notes on this clonotype: Compared with germline, one end of the junction differs, possibly owing to a read error. The genes are TRBV5-1 and TRBJ1-6, with 8 positions matching TRBD1. Germline CDR1 is SGHRS and CDR2 is YFSETQ. The CDR3 is 15 amino acids. This CDR3 reads CASSSGGQEGSPRHF. The CDR3 region has the DNA TGCGCCAGCAGCTCGGGGGGACAGGAGGGCTCACCCCGCCACTTT.

V is TRBV29-1 and J is TRBJ2-1; D might be TRBD2 (5 bases). V was cut by 6 bases and J by 6 bases, with 18 bases left in between. The CDR3 is 14 amino acids. The germline V gene encodes CDR1 SQVTM and CDR2 ANQGSEA. CDR3 sequence (DNA): TGCAGCGTCCAACATGGAGCCCGGGGCAATGAGCAGTTCTTC. This gives the protein CSVQHGARGNEQFF.

This clonotype has just a few counts. The chain combines TRBV5-6 with TRBJ1-6; D unresolved. Germline V lookup: CDR1 SGHDT, CDR2 YYEEEE. CDR3 length: 11 residues. V dropped 7 bases and J dropped 10 bases, with 9 bases sitting between them. The CDR3 nucleotides are TGTGCCAGCGTCATAGGCTCACCCCTCCACTTT. Residues: CASVIGSPLHF.

The chain uses TRBV10-3 and TRBJ1-6; 7 nucleotides match TRBD1. With V trimmed by 8 bases and J by 6 bases, 1 base remained unmatched. The CDR3 is 12 amino acids. Germline V CDR1 and CDR2: ENHRY, SYGVKD. Here the CDR3 DNA reads TGTGCCATCGGGACAGTTAATTCACCCCTCCACTTT. Translating it yields CAIGTVNSPLHF.

The CDR3 nucleotides are TGTGCCACCAGTGATCAGACTAGCGGGGGATACACCGGGGAGCTGTTTTTT. The encoded protein is CATSDQTSGGYTGELFF. V usage is TRBV24-1 and J usage is TRBJ2-2, with 12 bases identical to TRBD2. V shed 3 bases and J 3 bases; nucleotides not matched to a gene: 4. This CDR3 contains 17 residues. The V gene's germline CDR1 is KGHDR and CDR2 SFDVKD.

This clonotype was seen more than once but under ten times. The gene calls are TRBV20-1 and TRBJ1-6; 9 bases match TRBD1. The CDR3 has 14 amino acids. Per germline, CDR1 DFQATT and CDR2 SNEGSKA (reference sequence). Trimming at V came to 4 bases and at J to 6 bases, leaving 4 bases not matched to a gene. CDR3 DNA: TGCAGTGCTACCGGACAGGGGATTAATTCACCCCTCCACTTT. It yields the protein CSATGQGINSPLHF.

This clonotype appeared a few times. V usage is TRBV2 and J usage is TRBJ2-3; D possibly corresponds to TRBD1 (5 bases). Deletions cut 6 bases from V and 8 bases from J, with 9 bases between. The germline V gene has CDR1 SNHLY and CDR2 FYNNEI. This CDR3 has 11 amino acids. Written as DNA, the CDR3 is TGTGCCAGCAGGCTGCAGGGTACGCAGTATTTT. Translating it yields CASRLQGTQYF. The full variable domain, completed using reference TRBV2 and TRBJ2-3, is EPEVTQTPSHQVTQMGQEVILRCVPISNHLYFYWYRQILGQKVEFLVSFYNNEISEKSEIFDDQFSVERPDGSNFTLKIRSTKLEDSAMYFCASRLQGTQYFGPGTRLTVL.

There are a few counts of this clonotype. The rearrangement uses TRBV6-5 and TRBJ2-7; 9 bases are shared with TRBD1. Germline CDR1 MNHEY, CDR2 SVGAGI. This CDR3 is built from 16 residues. The V gene end was trimmed by 2 bases and the J gene end by 2 bases; junction bases not matched to a gene: 7. CDR3 DNA sequence: TGTGCCAGCAGTTACAAAGGACAGGGGATTACCTACGAGCAGTACTTC. Translated, it gives CASSYKGQGITYEQYF.

Many counts were recorded for this clonotype. The rearrangement uses TRBV19 and TRBJ2-7; D may match TRBD1 or TRBD2 (5 bases each). V dropped 10 bases and J dropped 4 bases, with 17 bases sitting between them. Germline V gene data show CDR1 as LNHDA and CDR2 as SQIVND (reference sequence). CDR3 length: 13 residues. CDR3 nucleotides: TGTGCCACCCGGGCAGGGTGGGGGTACGAGCAGTACTTC. This codes for CATRAGWGYEQYF.

This clonotype appeared a few times. The chain carries TRBV11-2 and TRBJ2-1, with 12 bases aligning to TRBD2. V lost 0 bases and J lost 4; bases outside the gene matches: 7. The CDR3 has 18 amino acids. Germline V gene sequence: CDR1 SGHAT, CDR2 FQNNGV. The DNA of the CDR3 is TGTGCCAGCAGCTTAGATGGGGCTAGCGGGGGGGGTTACAATGAGCAGTTCTTC. This gives the protein CASSLDGASGGGYNEQFF.

This clonotype was found a few times. The CDR3 DNA follows: TGTGCCAGCACCCCTTTGGACAGACCAACGGGGACCCAGTACTTC. Translation: CASTPLDRPTGTQYF. The gene calls are TRBV7-9 and TRBJ2-5; a possible D gene is TRBD1 (6 bases). V was shortened by 7 bases and J by 7 bases, with 22 bases between the two germline ends. The CDR3 contains 15 residues. Per germline, CDR1 SEHNR and CDR2 FQNEAQ (reference sequence).

This clonotype was recorded at least ten times. The V call is TRBV4-1, the J call TRBJ2-3, with D uncertain. V was pared by 0 bases and J by 4 bases, with 5 bases between. The CDR3 length is 13 residues. Germline assignment: CDR1 MGHRA and CDR2 YSYEKL. The DNA of the CDR3 is TGCGCCAGCAGCCAAGAACCCTCAGATACGCAGTATTTT. The encoded protein is CASSQEPSDTQYF.